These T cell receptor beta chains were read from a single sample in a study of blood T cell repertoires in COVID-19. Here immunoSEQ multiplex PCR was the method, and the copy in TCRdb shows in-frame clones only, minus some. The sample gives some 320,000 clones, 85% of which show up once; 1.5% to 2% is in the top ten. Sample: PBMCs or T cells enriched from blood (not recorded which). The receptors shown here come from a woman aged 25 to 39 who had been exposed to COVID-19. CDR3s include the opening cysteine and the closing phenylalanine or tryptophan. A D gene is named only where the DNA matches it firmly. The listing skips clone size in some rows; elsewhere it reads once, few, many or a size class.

CDR3 protein: CASSILDSSGNTIYF
CDR3 DNA: TGTGCCAGTAGTATCCTCGACTCTTCTGGAAACACCATATATTTT
clone size: .
V gene: TRBV19
D gene: .
J gene: TRBJ1-3

CDR3 protein: CASSPGLAGGIGETQYF
CDR3 DNA: TGTGCCAGCAGCCCGGGACTAGCGGGGGGGATTGGAGAGACCCAGTACTTC
clone size: .
V gene: TRBV9
D gene: TRBD2
J gene: TRBJ2-5

CDR3 protein: CASSQDMAGNQPQHF
CDR3 DNA: TGCGCCAGCAGCCAAGATATGGCAGGGAATCAGCCCCAGCATTTT
clone size: .
V gene: TRBV4-3
D gene: .
J gene: TRBJ1-5

CDR3 protein: CASSESESYNEQFF
CDR3 DNA: TGTGCCAGCAGTGAATCAGAATCCTACAATGAGCAGTTCTTC
clone size: once
V gene: TRBV25-1
D gene: .
J gene: TRBJ2-1

CDR3 protein: CASTGDGISTEAFF
CDR3 DNA: TGTGCCAGCACAGGGGACGGTATATCCACTGAAGCTTTCTTT
clone size: .
V gene: TRBV25-1
D gene: .
J gene: TRBJ1-1

CDR3 protein: CASSLWDRFPQYF
CDR3 DNA: TGTGCCAGCAGTTTATGGGACAGATTTCCGCAGTATTTT
clone size: .
V gene: TRBV27
D gene: TRBD1
J gene: TRBJ2-3

CDR3 protein: CASSFRGISYEQYF
CDR3 DNA: TGTGCCAGCAGTTTCCGGGGGATCTCCTACGAGCAGTACTTC
clone size: .
V gene: TRBV28
D gene: .
J gene: TRBJ2-7

CDR3 protein: CASSLYTQGVAFF
CDR3 DNA: TGTGCCAGCAGTTTATATACACAGGGAGTAGCTTTCTTT
clone size: .
V gene: TRBV28
D gene: .
J gene: TRBJ1-1

CDR3 protein: CATIGSGEQFF
CDR3 DNA: TGTGCCACCATCGGATCGGGGGAGCAGTTCTTC
clone size: .
V gene: TRBV24-1
D gene: .
J gene: TRBJ2-1

CDR3 protein: CASSHLAKSYEQYF
CDR3 DNA: TGTGCCAGCAGCCATTTAGCTAAGTCCTACGAGCAGTACTTC
clone size: .
V gene: TRBV13
D gene: .
J gene: TRBJ2-7

CDR3 protein: CASSLRQFGVGEQFF
CDR3 DNA: TGTGCCAGCAGTTTACGGCAGTTTGGAGTTGGTGAGCAGTTCTTC
clone size: .
V gene: TRBV27
D gene: .
J gene: TRBJ2-1

CDR3 protein: CASSYSEGVRSYNEQFF
CDR3 DNA: TGTGCCAGCAGTTACTCTGAGGGGGTCCGGTCCTACAATGAGCAGTTCTTC
clone size: .
V gene: TRBV6-8
D gene: .
J gene: TRBJ2-1

CDR3 protein: CASSGGQLSNQPQHF
CDR3 DNA: TGTGCCAGCAGCGGCGGACAGCTTAGCAATCAGCCCCAGCATTTT
clone size: .
V gene: TRBV5-6
D gene: .
J gene: TRBJ1-5

CDR3 protein: CAWGRDSYGYTF
CDR3 DNA: TGTGCCTGGGGACGGGATTCCTATGGCTACACCTTC
clone size: .
V gene: TRBV30
D gene: .
J gene: TRBJ1-2

CDR3 protein: CASSMTQGGSYEQYF
CDR3 DNA: TGTGCCAGTAGTATGACCCAGGGCGGTTCCTACGAGCAGTACTTC
clone size: .
V gene: TRBV19
D gene: .
J gene: TRBJ2-7

CDR3 protein: CASRIARGISNQPQHF
CDR3 DNA: TGTGCCAGTAGAATCGCAAGGGGGATTAGCAATCAGCCCCAGCATTTT
clone size: .
V gene: TRBV19
D gene: .
J gene: TRBJ1-5

CDR3 protein: CASSVGGTATYEQYF
CDR3 DNA: TGTGCCAGCAGCGTAGGGGGGACTGCGACCTACGAGCAGTACTTC
clone size: .
V gene: TRBV9
D gene: .
J gene: TRBJ2-7

CDR3 protein: CASSLERGPYEQYF
CDR3 DNA: TGCGCCAGCAGCTTGGAACGGGGTCCCTACGAGCAGTACTTC
clone size: .
V gene: TRBV5-1
D gene: .
J gene: TRBJ2-7

CDR3 protein: CASRPTDSGNTIYF
CDR3 DNA: TGCGCCAGCAGACCAACAGACTCTGGAAACACCATATATTTT
clone size: .
V gene: TRBV5-1
D gene: .
J gene: TRBJ1-3

CDR3 protein: CASSSYEKLFF
CDR3 DNA: TGTGCCAGCAGCTCGTATGAAAAACTGTTTTTT
clone size: .
V gene: TRBV28
D gene: .
J gene: TRBJ1-4

CDR3 protein: CASSFVGQTNSPLHF
CDR3 DNA: TGTGCCAGCAGCTTCGTGGGACAGACGAATTCACCCCTCCACTTT
clone size: .
V gene: TRBV5-4
D gene: TRBD1
J gene: TRBJ1-6

CDR3 protein: CASSLTRAKNIQYF
CDR3 DNA: TGTGCCAGCAGTTTAACCAGAGCCAAAAACATTCAGTACTTC
clone size: once
V gene: TRBV28
D gene: .
J gene: TRBJ2-4

CDR3 protein: CANGGAGAYNSPLHF
CDR3 DNA: TGTGCCAACGGAGGGGCGGGGGCCTATAATTCACCCCTCCACTTT
clone size: .
V gene: TRBV2
D gene: .
J gene: TRBJ1-6

CDR3 protein: CASSRNQGYSNQPQHF
CDR3 DNA: TGCGCCAGCAGCCGAAACCAGGGCTACAGCAATCAGCCCCAGCATTTT
clone size: .
V gene: TRBV4-1
D gene: .
J gene: TRBJ1-5

CDR3 protein: CASRLAGSGSGFRLETQYF
CDR3 DNA: TGTGCAAGTCGCTTAGCTGGTAGCGGGAGTGGGTTTCGGTTGGAGACCCAGTACTTC
clone size: .
V gene: TRBV12-2
D gene: .
J gene: TRBJ2-5

CDR3 protein: CASSQDINRGYEQYF
CDR3 DNA: TGTGCCAGCAGCCAAGATATCAACAGGGGCTACGAGCAGTACTTC
clone size: .
V gene: TRBV4-2
D gene: TRBD1
J gene: TRBJ2-7

CDR3 protein: CASTGDWGYTF
CDR3 DNA: TGTGCCAGTACAGGGGACTGGGGCTACACCTTC
clone size: .
V gene: TRBV6-5
D gene: TRBD1
J gene: TRBJ1-2

CDR3 protein: CASSPPSRGTDTQYF
CDR3 DNA: TGTGCCAGCTCACCACCCTCGCGGGGCACAGATACGCAGTATTTT
clone size: .
V gene: TRBV18
D gene: .
J gene: TRBJ2-3

CDR3 protein: CAWSKGQSSNQPQHF
CDR3 DNA: TGTGCCTGGAGCAAAGGACAAAGTAGCAATCAGCCCCAGCATTTT
clone size: few
V gene: TRBV30
D gene: .
J gene: TRBJ1-5

CDR3 protein: CASSYSGTTYEQYF
CDR3 DNA: TGCGCCAGCAGCTATTCCGGGACAACCTACGAGCAGTACTTC
clone size: once
V gene: TRBV5-1
D gene: .
J gene: TRBJ2-7

CDR3 protein: CASSPSGYEQYF
CDR3 DNA: TGTGCCAGCAGCCCAAGCGGGTACGAGCAGTACTTC
clone size: .
V gene: TRBV9
D gene: .
J gene: TRBJ2-7

CDR3 protein: CASSYSRVYNEQFF
CDR3 DNA: TGTGCCAGCAGTTACTCGAGGGTGTACAATGAGCAGTTCTTC
clone size: .
V gene: TRBV6-5
D gene: .
J gene: TRBJ2-1

CDR3 protein: CASSTGQLNTEAFF
CDR3 DNA: TGTGCCAGCAGCACAGGACAATTGAACACTGAAGCTTTCTTT
clone size: .
V gene: TRBV5-6
D gene: .
J gene: TRBJ1-1

CDR3 protein: CASSVAGGRVYYEQYF
CDR3 DNA: TGTGCCAGCAGCGTAGCTGGGGGCAGGGTATACTACGAGCAGTACTTC
clone size: .
V gene: TRBV9
D gene: .
J gene: TRBJ2-7

CDR3 protein: CASTPGGGLAGSSGYF
CDR3 DNA: TGTGCCAGCACGCCCGGGGGGGGACTAGCGGGGTCCTCGGGCTACTTC
clone size: few
V gene: TRBV28
D gene: TRBD2
J gene: TRBJ2-4

CDR3 protein: CASSDKRGMVAIQYF
CDR3 DNA: TGTGCCAGCAGTGATAAGCGAGGGATGGTTGCCATTCAGTACTTC
clone size: .
V gene: TRBV2
D gene: .
J gene: TRBJ2-4

CDR3 protein: CASSQDLGGGYTF
CDR3 DNA: TGTGCCAGCAGCCAAGATTTGGGAGGGGGCTACACCTTC
clone size: .
V gene: TRBV4-2
D gene: .
J gene: TRBJ1-2

CDR3 protein: CASSSVTGKETQYF
CDR3 DNA: TGTGCCAGCAGCTCGGTGACAGGGAAAGAGACCCAGTACTTC
clone size: few
V gene: TRBV13
D gene: TRBD1
J gene: TRBJ2-5

CDR3 protein: CASSKDPPGAGSNQPQHF
CDR3 DNA: TGTGCCAGCAGCAAAGACCCCCCCGGAGCGGGGAGCAATCAGCCCCAGCATTTT
clone size: .
V gene: TRBV21-1
D gene: .
J gene: TRBJ1-5

CDR3 protein: CASSIRGADYGYTF
CDR3 DNA: TGTGCCAGTAGTATACGGGGGGCTGACTATGGCTACACCTTC
clone size: .
V gene: TRBV19
D gene: .
J gene: TRBJ1-2

CDR3 protein: CASSLTGNGQPQHF
CDR3 DNA: TGTGCCAGCAGTTTAACAGGGAACGGGCAGCCCCAGCATTTT
clone size: .
V gene: TRBV28
D gene: .
J gene: TRBJ1-5

CDR3 protein: CASSSPRGEVYEQYF
CDR3 DNA: TGTGCCAGCAGTTCCCCCAGGGGGGAGGTCTACGAGCAGTACTTC
clone size: .
V gene: TRBV6-6
D gene: .
J gene: TRBJ2-7

CDR3 protein: CASSPQGVEQPQHF
CDR3 DNA: TGTGCCAGCAGCCCCCAGGGCGTGGAGCAGCCCCAGCATTTT
clone size: .
V gene: TRBV7-9
D gene: .
J gene: TRBJ1-5

CDR3 protein: CAISPLSGSRETQYF
CDR3 DNA: TGTGCCATCAGCCCACTTAGCGGGAGTCGGGAGACCCAGTACTTC
clone size: .
V gene: TRBV10-3
D gene: TRBD2
J gene: TRBJ2-5

CDR3 protein: CASSEAEGAGQPQHF
CDR3 DNA: TGTGCCAGCAGTGAAGCGGAAGGGGCTGGGCAGCCCCAGCATTTT
clone size: .
V gene: TRBV6-1
D gene: .
J gene: TRBJ1-5

CDR3 protein: CAIRDRGTEAFF
CDR3 DNA: TGTGCCATCAGGGACAGGGGAACTGAAGCTTTCTTT
clone size: .
V gene: TRBV10-3
D gene: TRBD1
J gene: TRBJ1-1

CDR3 protein: CASSATSNYEQFF
CDR3 DNA: TGTGCCAGCAGCGCGACTAGCAACTATGAGCAGTTCTTC
clone size: .
V gene: TRBV9
D gene: TRBD2
J gene: TRBJ2-1

CDR3 protein: CASSFSGNSNQPQHF
CDR3 DNA: TGTGCCAGCAGCTTTTCGGGAAATAGCAATCAGCCCCAGCATTTT
clone size: once
V gene: TRBV7-2
D gene: .
J gene: TRBJ1-5

CDR3 protein: CASSLAGTGPSGELFF
CDR3 DNA: TGCGCCAGCAGCTTGGCAGGGACAGGGCCCTCCGGGGAGCTGTTTTTT
clone size: .
V gene: TRBV5-1
D gene: TRBD1
J gene: TRBJ2-2

CDR3 protein: CSQGSTFSGNTIYF
CDR3 DNA: TGCAGCCAGGGGTCGACTTTCTCTGGAAACACCATATATTTT
clone size: once
V gene: TRBV29-1
D gene: .
J gene: TRBJ1-3

CDR3 protein: CASSLGGQGAHEQYF
CDR3 DNA: TGCGCCAGCAGCTTGGGGGGACAGGGGGCCCACGAGCAGTACTTC
clone size: .
V gene: TRBV5-1
D gene: TRBD1
J gene: TRBJ2-7

CDR3 protein: CASSYSGGRVSDTQYF
CDR3 DNA: TGTGCCAGCAGCTACAGCGGCGGGAGGGTGTCGGATACGCAGTATTTT
clone size: once
V gene: TRBV3-1/TRBV3-2
D gene: TRBD2
J gene: TRBJ2-3

CDR3 protein: CAWSEMTGANSPLHF
CDR3 DNA: TGTGCCTGGAGTGAAATGACAGGGGCAAATTCACCCCTCCACTTT
clone size: .
V gene: TRBV30
D gene: TRBD1
J gene: TRBJ1-6

CDR3 protein: CASGSTKLETVSVSNQPQHF
CDR3 DNA: TGTGCTAGTGGTTCGACCAAACTGGAGACAGTTTCAGTGAGCAATCAGCCCCAGCATTTT
clone size: .
V gene: TRBV12-5
D gene: .
J gene: TRBJ1-5

CDR3 protein: CASSVSAQGNQPQHF
CDR3 DNA: TGTGCCAGCAGCGTAAGTGCCCAGGGCAATCAGCCCCAGCATTTT
clone size: .
V gene: TRBV9
D gene: .
J gene: TRBJ1-5